The T cell receptor beta chain described here comes from a study of T cells after somatic rescue of genetic block. In its sample, this clone was seen once. Germline CDR1 SGHAT, CDR2 FQNNGV. The V end was cut by 4 bases, the J end by 4 bases, with 14 bases between. The CDR3 consists of 15 residues. The protocol was immunoSEQ multiplex PCR, while the TCRdb copy is restricted to in-frame clones and leaves out a portion. The sample has 55,000 to 70,000 clones, under 95% seen once. This TCR derives from a man between 35 and 55 years old. V usage is TRBV11-2 and J usage is TRBJ2-1; the D gene is possibly TRBD2 (5 bases). Input material: peripheral blood mononuclear cells (PBMCs). The CDR3 protein is CASSSWWTPYNEQFF. As DNA, the CDR3 is TGTGCCAGCAGCTCTTGGTGGACTCCGTACAATGAGCAGTTCTTC.